These T cell receptor beta chains were read from a single sample in a study of T cell repertoires and HLA-DP antigens. Data came from immunoSEQ multiplex PCR; TCRdb stores just in-frame clones and leaves some out. Here the sample spans almost 90,000 clones, approximately 86% being singletons. No antigen is known for these receptors. Sequenced material: CD4+ T cells from PBMCs. Receptor source: a man in his fifties in good health and CMV-seronegative. CDR3s include the opening cysteine and the closing phenylalanine or tryptophan. The D gene is left open where the match is weak. Only some rows state a clone size, as once, few, many or a class for expanded clones.

TRBJ2-5,TRBV19,TRBD2,16,-,CASSIDGGGIQETQYF,TGTGCCAGTAGTATAGACGGCGGGGGGATCCAAGAGACCCAGTACTTC
TRBJ2-4,TRBV28,TRBD1,16,once,CASSASGTGSKNIQYF,TGTGCCAGCAGCGCCTCCGGGACAGGGTCCAAAAACATTCAGTACTTC
TRBJ2-7,TRBV7-9,-,13,-,CASSLGVVAEQYF,TGTGCCAGCAGCTTAGGGGTCGTCGCCGAGCAGTACTTC
TRBJ1-2,TRBV2,TRBD1,14,-,CASSVGQDNYGYTF,TGTGCCAGCAGTGTGGGACAGGACAACTATGGCTACACCTTC
TRBJ1-3,TRBV6-1,-,20,-,CASSEESYVWADHSGNTIYF,TGTGCCAGCAGTGAAGAAAGTTACGTTTGGGCGGATCACTCTGGAAACACCATATATTTT
TRBJ2-4,TRBV19,-,20,-,CASSIDAGLRAGKAKNIQYF,TGTGCCAGTAGTATAGATGCCGGTCTAAGGGCAGGGAAGGCCAAAAACATTCAGTACTTC
TRBJ2-7,TRBV6-6,-,14,-,CASSYSANSYEQYF,TGTGCCAGCAGTTACTCCGCAAACTCCTACGAGCAGTACTTC
TRBJ2-7,TRBV13,TRBD2,13,-,CASSPGGGYEQYF,TGTGCCAGCAGCCCGGGCGGGGGTTACGAGCAGTACTTC
TRBJ2-3,TRBV2,-,15,-,CASSRQALSTDTQYF,TGTGCCAGCAGTCGACAGGCCTTGAGCACAGATACGCAGTATTTT
TRBJ2-7,TRBV6-5,TRBD2,16,-,CASSYSKLAGAYEQYF,TGTGCCAGCAGTTACTCGAAACTAGCGGGCGCCTACGAGCAGTACTTC
TRBJ1-5,TRBV19,-,15,-,CASSPLGGLYQPQHF,TGTGCCAGTAGTCCCCTTGGGGGTTTATACCAGCCCCAGCATTTT
TRBJ1-2,TRBV20-1,-,11,few,CSAEGHYGYTF,TGCAGTGCTGAGGGGCACTATGGCTACACCTTC
TRBJ2-1,TRBV28,-,15,-,CASTPRAGYFNEQFF,TGTGCCAGCACGCCGAGGGCGGGATATTTTAATGAGCAGTTCTTC
TRBJ1-2,TRBV4-3,TRBD1,15,once,CASSQAGGQGNGYTF,TGCGCCAGCAGCCAGGCCGGGGGACAGGGAAATGGCTACACCTTC
TRBJ1-5,TRBV27,TRBD1,15,-,CASSKQGASNQPQHF,TGTGCCAGCAGTAAACAGGGGGCGAGCAATCAGCCCCAGCATTTT
TRBJ2-7,TRBV28,TRBD1,14,few,CASRRDSPPYEQYF,TGTGCCAGCAGAAGGGACAGTCCACCCTACGAGCAGTACTTC
TRBJ1-6,TRBV2,TRBD1,15,once,CASRVLGQTNSPLHF,TGTGCCAGCAGAGTACTGGGACAGACAAATTCACCCCTCCACTTT
TRBJ2-3,TRBV5-1,TRBD1,15,-,CASSLDGTGVDTQYF,TGCGCCAGCAGCTTGGACGGGACAGGGGTAGATACGCAGTATTTT
TRBJ2-7,TRBV30,-,13,-,CAWSVGGPYEQYF,TGTGCCTGGAGTGTAGGGGGGCCCTACGAGCAGTACTTC
TRBJ1-4,TRBV6-6,-,15,-,CASRDSDNKGEKLFF,TGTGCCAGCAGAGACTCGGACAATAAGGGGGAAAAACTGTTTTTT
TRBJ2-3,TRBV19,-,17,-,CASSSPRAGARGDTQYF,TGTGCCAGTAGTTCACCGCGGGCGGGGGCCCGGGGAGATACGCAGTATTTT
TRBJ2-7,TRBV19,-,14,-,CASSNGRKLYEQYF,TGTGCCAGTAGTAATGGCAGAAAGTTGTACGAGCAGTACTTC
TRBJ2-1,TRBV7-6,-,15,-,CASSPGTVGPGEQFF,TGTGCCAGCAGCCCAGGGACTGTGGGTCCGGGTGAGCAGTTCTTC
TRBJ2-1,TRBV9,-,16,-,CASSVERAARYNEQFF,TGTGCCAGCAGCGTAGAGCGAGCGGCGAGATACAATGAGCAGTTCTTC
TRBJ2-4,TRBV29-1,TRBD2,12,-,CSVGGGSHIQYF,TGCAGCGTTGGGGGGGGTTCCCACATTCAGTACTTC
TRBJ2-5,TRBV19,TRBD1,14,-,CASSGTGVQETQYF,TGTGCCAGTAGCGGTACAGGGGTGCAAGAGACCCAGTACTTC
TRBJ2-7,TRBV19,-,13,-,CASSIYGRYEQYF,TGTGCCAGTAGTATATACGGGCGCTACGAGCAGTACTTC
TRBJ2-3,TRBV5-1,TRBD1,15,-,CASNRGSTRTDTQYF,TGCGCCAGCAACAGGGGATCCACCCGCACAGATACGCAGTATTTT
TRBJ2-7,TRBV30,-,13,-,CAWSPNINYEQYF,TGTGCCTGGAGTCCAAATATAAACTACGAGCAGTACTTC
TRBJ2-7,TRBV28,-,12,-,CATSPGHDEQYF,TGTGCCACTTCGCCGGGGCATGACGAGCAGTACTTC
TRBJ1-6,TRBV30,TRBD1,15,-,CAWSPRTGENSPLHF,TGTGCCTGGAGCCCTCGGACAGGGGAGAATTCACCCCTCCACTTT
TRBJ2-3,TRBV30,-,13,-,CAWEGDLPDTQYF,TGTGCCTGGGAGGGGGACCTTCCGGATACGCAGTATTTT
TRBJ1-6,TRBV27,-,15,few,CASSLGNSYNSPLHF,TGTGCCAGCAGTTTGGGTAACTCCTATAATTCACCCCTCCACTTT
TRBJ2-3,TRBV5-1,TRBD2,15,-,CASHPSGGASGTQYF,TGCGCCAGCCACCCTAGCGGGGGGGCATCAGGTACGCAGTATTTT
TRBJ1-1,TRBV5-8,TRBD1,15,-,CASRQTGDANTEAFF,TGTGCCAGCAGGCAGACAGGGGACGCGAACACTGAAGCTTTCTTT
TRBJ2-7,TRBV11-2,TRBD2,16,-,CASSSPSGVVVYEQYF,TGTGCCAGCAGCTCCCCAAGCGGGGTGGTGGTCTACGAGCAGTACTTC
TRBJ1-6,TRBV6-1,-,14,few,CASGDAAHNSPLHF,TGTGCCAGCGGAGACGCCGCCCATAATTCACCCCTCCACTTT
TRBJ1-5,TRBV6-5,TRBD1,15,-,CASSHDRGSNQPQHF,TGTGCCAGCAGTCACGACAGGGGGAGCAATCAGCCCCAGCATTTT
TRBJ1-4,TRBV30,-,14,-,CALSAGAINEKLFF,TGTGCCTTATCTGCCGGGGCGATTAATGAAAAACTGTTTTTT
TRBJ1-2,TRBV7-2,TRBD1,15,-,CASSLATGQGNGYTF,TGTGCCAGCAGCTTAGCCACCGGACAGGGGAATGGCTACACCTTC
TRBJ2-3,TRBV29-1,-,11,-,CSGLSRDTQYF,TGCAGCGGCTTATCCAGAGATACGCAGTATTTT
TRBJ1-2,TRBV18,-,13,-,CASSPKEAYGYTF,TGTGCCAGCTCACCAAAGGAGGCCTATGGCTACACCTTC
TRBJ2-7,TRBV7-9,TRBD2,15,-,CASSLTGGQSREQYF,TGTGCCAGCAGCTTAACGGGGGGGCAATCTCGAGAGCAGTACTTC
TRBJ2-7,TRBV28,-,15,-,CASSPQGRVTYEQYF,TGTGCCAGCAGTCCCCAGGGCAGGGTGACCTACGAGCAGTACTTC
TRBJ2-1,TRBV29-1,-,11,-,CSVENAREQFF,TGCAGCGTTGAGAATGCTCGGGAGCAGTTCTTC